The clone carrying this T cell receptor beta chain has just a few counts. Its specificity is unknown. The CDR3 end falls 3 residues outside the read, so it is completed with the germline J gene. This specimen comes from a study of T cell clonality in common variable immunodeficiency. Patients and controls were mostly of Caucasian heritage. Overall study findings and caveats: Common variable immunodeficiency TCR beta sequences reportedly had fewer deletions and N-nucleotide insertions.

This table comes from immunoSEQ multiplex PCR, and its TCRdb copy is limited to in-frame clones, with some not included. The profile covers around 7,100 clones, none occurring a single time. V shed 10 bases and J 3 bases; nucleotides not matched to a gene: 5. Germline V gene sequence: CDR1 KGHSH, CDR2 LQKENI. CDR3 length: 12 amino acids. Sequenced input: peripheral blood mononuclear cells. This sequence was found in a human donor with common variable immunodeficiency. The rearrangement uses TRBV18 and TRBJ2-5; 7 bases fit TRBD1. The CDR3 loop reads CATNQGEETQYF. The covered CDR3 bases are TGTGCCACCAACCAGGGGGAAGAGACC.